This entry lists 17 T cell receptor beta chains sequenced from one sample in a study of T-cell reconstitution after alpha-beta-depleted transplantation in children. Preparing the TCRbeta library involved the use of unique molecular identifiers. One entry per CDR3 protein, called by TCRdb with MiXCR from the PCR reads. The data hold approximately 520,000 distinct CDR3 sequences, with 30% to 35% observed a single time. The starting material was PBMCs from the stem cell graft donor, obtained from the stem cell graft. The receptor source for this set is a human donor who donated a stem cell graft to a child with aplastic anemia.

The chain joins TRBV9 to TRBJ2-3; TRBD2 matches 9 bases. After removal of 4 bases from V and 0 bases from J, the junction contained 6 bases not matched to a gene. CDR1 and CDR2 (germline): SGDLS, YYNGEE. The CDR3 runs 16 residues. Here the CDR3 DNA reads TGTGCCAGCAGCTCCAGACTAGCGGCAAGCACAGATACGCAGTATTTT. Translation: CASSSRLAASTDTQYF.

The chain is built from TRBV29-1 and TRBJ1-5; D perhaps matches TRBD1 (5 bases). Germline CDR1 reads SQVTM; CDR2 reads ANQGSEA. V lost 7 bases, J lost 6 bases, and 13 bases lay in between. The CDR3 loop spans 12 amino acids. CDR3 loop: CSAAGRGQPQHF. The CDR3 DNA reads as TGCAGCGCTGCTGGGAGGGGTCAGCCCCAGCATTTT.

The CDR3 nucleotides are TGTGCCTTGCATGGGGACTCTGGGGCCAACGTCCTGACTTTC. Its translation is CALHGDSGANVLTF. The V call is TRBV11-2, the J call TRBJ2-6; D is uncertain. The CDR3 length is 14 residues. V dropped 11 bases and J dropped 0 bases, with 11 bases sitting between them. Germline V gives CDR1 SGHAT, CDR2 FQNNGV.

This chain links TRBV12-3 or TRBV12-4 with TRBJ1-6; D is unresolved. This CDR3 has 17 residues. Trimming removed 6 bases from V and 7 bases from J, with 22 bases in between. This chain's CDR3 is CASSDRAHLDVNSPLHF. CDR3 coding DNA: TGTGCCAGCAGCGATAGGGCACACCTGGACGTGAATTCACCCCTCCACTTT.

This clonotype was observed a few times. The chain links TRBV7-6 to TRBJ2-7; TRBD2 matches at 9 bases. J was trimmed by 0 bases and V by 5 bases; bases with no gene match: 5. CDR1 is SGHVS, CDR2 FNYEAQ, per germline. The CDR3 runs to 15 residues. CDR3 coding DNA: TGTGCCAGCAGCCGGGGTAGCGGGAGCTCCTACGAGCAGTACTTC. Translation gives CASSRGSGSSYEQYF.

This chain links TRBV27 with TRBJ2-1; D gene ambiguous. Trimming took 4 bases from V and 2 from J, leaving 12 bases between them. CDR3 length: 15 amino acids. Germline V gene lookup returns CDR1 MNHEY and CDR2 SMNVEV (reference sequence). The CDR3 protein is CASSSPNPTYNEQFF. The CDR3 bases are TGTGCCAGCAGTTCACCCAACCCAACCTACAATGAGCAGTTCTTC.

This chain links TRBV30 with TRBJ2-4; 7 bases align to TRBD2. Germline loops: CDR1 GTSNPN, CDR2 SVGIG (reference sequence). This CDR3 contains 17 residues. The V gene end was trimmed by 4 bases and the J gene end by 0 bases; junction bases not matched to a gene: 12. The CDR3 protein is CAWTIPGLAVAKNIQYF. CDR3 sequence (DNA): TGTGCCTGGACTATACCAGGGCTAGCGGTAGCCAAAAACATTCAGTACTTC.

Points on this clonotype: An end of the junction does not agree with germline; a read error may underlie this. V gene TRBV6-2 or TRBV6-3 combines with J gene TRBJ2-1; D possibly uses TRBD1 or TRBD2 (5 bases each). The CDR3 totals 15 residues. Germline CDR1 MNHEY, CDR2 SVGEGT. CDR3 nucleotides: TGTGCCAGCGGAGAGGGACGTTATACCTACAATGCGCAGTTCTTC. It translates to CASGEGRYTYNAQFF.

The V gene is TRBV24-1, the J gene TRBJ2-1; D may match TRBD1 or TRBD2 (5 bases each). Germline V gene data show CDR1 as KGHDR and CDR2 as SFDVKD. The CDR3 covers 14 residues. V dropped 1 base and J dropped 6 bases, with 9 bases sitting between them. CDR3 nucleotide sequence: TGTGCCACCAGTGATTTCACTAGGGGCAATGAGCAGTTCTTC. It specifies CATSDFTRGNEQFF.

In its sample, this clonotype was seen a few times. This chain uses TRBV2 with TRBJ1-5, with 7 bases identical to TRBD1. This CDR3 is 17 amino acids long. The trim removed 2 bases at V and 2 bases at J, leaving 9 bases unmatched. CDR1 is SNHLY and CDR2 is FYNNEI in the germline V gene. CDR3 coding DNA: TGTGCCAGCAGTGAAAGGTACAGGGGAAGGCGCAATCAGCCCCAGCATTTT. It is translated as CASSERYRGRRNQPQHF.

The chain has TRBV12-3 or TRBV12-4 and TRBJ1-5, with 7 positions matching TRBD1. The trim removed 2 bases at V and 4 bases at J, leaving 8 bases unmatched. This CDR3 spans 16 amino acids. The CDR3, as DNA: TGTGCCAGCAGTTTATCATTCGGGACAGCTAATCAGCCCCAGCATTTT. Amino acids: CASSLSFGTANQPQHF.

The chain links TRBV18 to TRBJ2-2, with TRBD2 as a possible D gene (5 bases). The V and J ends lost 3 bases and 3 bases respectively, with 11 bases between them. Germline lookup yields CDR1 KGHSH and CDR2 LQKENI. The CDR3 runs 15 residues. The CDR3 region has the DNA TGTGCCAGCTCACCTTTAAACGGGGACACCGGGGAGCTGTTTTTT. It translates to CASSPLNGDTGELFF.

The J gene is TRBJ2-1, the V gene TRBV4-3; 7 bases agree with TRBD2. This CDR3 region has 14 residues. V shed 0 bases and J 8 bases; nucleotides not matched to a gene: 4. Germline values: CDR1 LGHNA, CDR2 YSLEER. The CDR3 DNA sequence: TGCGCCAGCAGCCAAGATCGCGGGAGCTATGAGCAGTTCTTC. Its protein product is CASSQDRGSYEQFF.

This clonotype has only a few counts. The rearrangement links TRBV18 to TRBJ2-3; no reliable D call. CDR3 length: 16 amino acids. Germline V lookup: CDR1 KGHSH, CDR2 LQKENI. V was cut by 2 bases and J by 2 bases, with 14 bases left in between. The CDR3, as DNA: TGTGCCAGCTCACCAGTCCCTCTCGTTGCCACAGATACGCAGTATTTT. This gives the protein CASSPVPLVATDTQYF.

The CDR3 sequence is CASSLTRRDTQYF. As DNA, the CDR3 is TGTGCCAGCAGCTTGACGAGACGGGATACGCAGTATTTT. The chain couples TRBV7-2 to TRBJ2-3; no reliable D call. Per the germline V gene, CDR1 is SGHTA and CDR2 is FQGNSA. V gave up 3 bases and J gave up 6 bases, with 10 bases separating them. This CDR3 has 13 residues.

V is TRBV20-1 and J is TRBJ2-1, with no clear D. The CDR3 has 12 residues. CDR1 and CDR2 (germline): DFQATT, SNEGSKA (reference sequence). Deletions cut 0 bases from V and 8 bases from J, with 8 bases between. CDR3 sequence (DNA): TGCAGTGCTAGAGATATCGACGATGAGCAGTTCTTC. Protein: CSARDIDDEQFF.

This clonotype was seen more than once but under ten times. This chain uses TRBV12-3 or TRBV12-4 with TRBJ2-1, with D uncertain. Between the trimmed V and J ends, which lost 4 bases and 5 bases, there was a span of 18 bases. CDR3 length equals 16 residues. The CDR3 reads CASSSRAAANNNEQFF. The CDR3 DNA sequence: TGTGCCAGCAGTTCCCGGGCGGCCGCCAACAACAATGAGCAGTTCTTC.